This TCR beta chain was captured by sequencing in a study of blood T cells in healthy people across ages. Study-wide findings and caveats: Using unsorted PBMCs precluded a conclusive naive versus antigen-experienced comparison.

This clonotype turned up a few times. Its antigen is not known. Primers used in a second PCR of roughly 7 to 11 cycles were a sample-barcoded 5' primer and a J-beta primer mix. The authors tagged each cDNA molecule using a template-switch adaptor with 12 random nucleotides. TCRdb used MiXCR to reprocess the 5' RACE reads, holding one entry per CDR3 protein. The top ten hold 20% to 25% of the sample, which has roughly 800,000 distinct CDR3 sequences, 58% seen once. CDR3 length: 13 residues. The V gene's germline CDR1 is SGHTA and CDR2 FQGNSA. Trimming left V 1 base short and J 6 bases short, with 7 bases between.

Input material: blood. This TCR was recovered from a man aged 30 to 39 in good health. The chain is built from TRBV7-2 and TRBJ2-1; D gene ambiguous. CDR3 protein: CASSLVKGNEQFF. The CDR3 DNA reads as TGTGCCAGCAGCTTAGTGAAGGGCAATGAGCAGTTCTTC.